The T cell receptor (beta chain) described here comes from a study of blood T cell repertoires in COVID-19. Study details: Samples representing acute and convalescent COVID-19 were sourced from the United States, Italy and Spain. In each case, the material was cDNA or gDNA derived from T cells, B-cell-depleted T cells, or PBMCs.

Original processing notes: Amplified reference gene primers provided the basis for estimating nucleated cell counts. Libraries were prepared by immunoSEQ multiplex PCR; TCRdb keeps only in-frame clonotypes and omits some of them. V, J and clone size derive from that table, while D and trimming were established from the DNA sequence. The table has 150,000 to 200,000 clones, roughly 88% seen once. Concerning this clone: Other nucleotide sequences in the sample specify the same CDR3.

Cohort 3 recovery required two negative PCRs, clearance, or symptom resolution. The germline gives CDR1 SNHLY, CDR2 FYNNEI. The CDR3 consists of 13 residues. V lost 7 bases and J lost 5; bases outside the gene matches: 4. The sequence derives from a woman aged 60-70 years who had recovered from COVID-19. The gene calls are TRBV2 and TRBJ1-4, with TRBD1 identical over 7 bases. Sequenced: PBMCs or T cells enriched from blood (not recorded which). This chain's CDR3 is CASIRGQNEKLFF. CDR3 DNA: TGTGCCAGCATTAGGGGGCAGAATGAAAAACTGTTTTTT.